These 31 T cell receptor beta chains came from one sample sequenced in a study of T cell repertoires in cytomegalovirus infection (dated by TCRdb to between 2018 and 2021). Sequencing instrument: Illumina HiSeq 1500. Through fastp at Q25 and MiXCR, TCRdb rebuilt clones from the public reads, retaining in-frame beta chains. Each record represents a unique CDR3 protein, reported with the most common genes and DNA among its rows. A total of over 100,000 distinct CDR3 sequences appear in this sample, about a tenth of them only once. Clones ranked in the top ten supply over 25% of the sample. What these receptors recognize is not known. Sequencing was done on a sample of PBMCs, sequenced either directly or after in vitro stimulation (not recorded which). The receptors come from a human donor in good health (CMV status not recorded). Some clones in this sample may be carry-over from other donors' samples.

This clonotype was counted ten times or more. The chain joins TRBV7-9 to TRBJ2-5; TRBD2 aligns across 7 bases. Germline CDR1 and CDR2: SEHNR and FQNEAQ (reference sequence). After removal of 5 bases from V and 1 base from J, the junction contained 13 bases not matched to a gene. The CDR3 length is 17 residues. The DNA of the CDR3 is TGTGCCAGCAGCCCAAGGGGAGTAGCGGGTCTCCAAGAGACCCAGTACTTC. Its protein product is CASSPRGVAGLQETQYF.

This clonotype occurred many times. This sequence joins TRBV7-9 and TRBJ1-6; D unresolved. V was trimmed by 3 bases and J by 6 bases, leaving 15 bases between them. The CDR3 sequence is 16 residues long. The germline CDR1 and CDR2 sequences are SEHNR and FQNEAQ (reference sequence). This chain's CDR3 is CASSFLVRGSNSPLHF. The CDR3 DNA is TGTGCCAGCAGCTTCCTGGTCCGAGGGTCTAATTCACCCCTCCACTTT. Full variable domain (remainder filled in from reference TRBV7-9 and TRBJ1-6): DTGVSQNPRHKITKRGQNVTFRCDPISEHNRLYWYRQTLGQGPEFLTYFQNEAQLEKSRLLSDRFSAERPKGSFSTLEIQRTEQGDSAMYLCASSFLVRGSNSPLHFGNGTRLTVT.

This clonotype has a handful of counts. The V gene is TRBV7-2, the J gene TRBJ2-1; no firm D call. The CDR3 runs to 13 residues. The ends were cut back, 1 base at V and 5 bases at J, with 6 bases in the middle. CDR1 SGHTA and CDR2 FQGNSA come from the germline V gene. Here the CDR3 reads CASSLERDNEQFF. The CDR3 nucleotides are TGTGCCAGCAGCTTAGAGCGAGACAATGAGCAGTTCTTC.

In this sample, this clonotype turned up a few times. This rearrangement joins TRBV6-2 or TRBV6-3 to TRBJ2-7, with D unresolved. The CDR3 length is 15 residues. Germline V gene sequence: CDR1 MNHEY, CDR2 SVGEGT. V lost 6 bases, J lost 3 bases, and 18 bases lay in between. The DNA of the CDR3 is TGTGCCAGCAGCCCTACCGACCGGGCTTACTACGAGCAGTACGTC. Encoded protein: CASSPTDRAYYEQYV.

On this clonotype itself: Given a much more abundant clone one base away, this may be a read error. The V and J genes are TRBV10-3 and TRBJ2-2; D possibly corresponds to TRBD2 (5 bases). V was cut by 7 bases and J by 1 base, with 19 bases left in between. Per the germline V gene, CDR1 is ENHRY and CDR2 is SYGVKD. CDR3 length: 17 amino acids. CDR3 in amino acids: CAITPAIGRENTGELFF. The CDR3 DNA is TGTGCCATCACCCCGGCCATCGGACGGGAGAACACCGGGGAGCTGTTTTTT.

Many counts were recorded for this clonotype. The chain uses TRBV19 and TRBJ2-3, with TRBD2 matching 8 bases. V was pared by 9 bases and J by 0 bases, with 8 bases of the junction left unmatched. Germline V CDR1 and CDR2: LNHDA, SQIVND (reference sequence). The CDR3 is 15 amino acids. Here the CDR3 DNA reads TGTGCCAGCGGACTAGCAGGAACTAGCACAGATACGCAGTATTTT. The encoded protein is CASGLAGTSTDTQYF.

This clonotype was detected only a few times. The chain links TRBV6-4 to TRBJ2-2, with D possibly TRBD2 on 6 matching bases. Trimming removed 4 bases at V and 3 bases at J, with 6 bases between. Germline CDR1 and CDR2: MRHNA and SNTAGT. The CDR3 is 13 residues long. The CDR3 loop is CASSGGDTGELFF. The CDR3 DNA is TGTGCCAGCAGTGGGGGGGACACCGGGGAGCTGTTTTTT.

Ten or more counts support this clonotype. V and J are TRBV6-1 and TRBJ2-7; TRBD2 matches at 7 bases. There are 15 residues in the CDR3. Germline V gene lookup returns CDR1 MNHNS and CDR2 SASEGT. Unmatched junction bases numbered 7, after V lost 1 base and J lost 4 bases. The CDR3 coding sequence is TGTGCCAGCAGTGAAGTGGCGGGAGTATCGTACGAGCAGTACTTC. It specifies CASSEVAGVSYEQYF.

Concerning this clonotype: Possible read error: a much larger clone is one base away. V usage is TRBV7-2 and J usage is TRBJ2-1; D not resolved. The CDR3 runs to 13 residues. Trimming removed 1 base from V and 5 bases from J, with 6 bases in between. Per germline, CDR1 SGHTA and CDR2 FQGNSA. CDR3 sequence: CASSLGANNEQFF. CDR3 coding DNA: TGTGCCAGCAGCTTAGGGGCCAACAATGAGCAGTTCTTC.

This clonotype was detected ten times or more. The J gene is TRBJ1-5, the V gene TRBV19; possibly TRBD1 for D (5 bases). The CDR3 is made up of 15 amino acids. With 2 bases removed from V and 2 bases from J, the gap between germline ends came to 10 bases. CDR1 is LNHDA and CDR2 is SQIVND in the germline V gene (reference sequence). CDR3 protein: CASSIITGGNQPQHF. DNA of the CDR3: TGTGCCAGTAGTATAATAACGGGGGGCAATCAGCCCCAGCATTTT.

The rearrangement joins TRBV6-5 to TRBJ2-5; D is ambiguous. V was shortened by 6 bases and J by 5 bases, with 7 bases between the two germline ends. Germline CDR1 MNHEY, CDR2 SVGAGI. The CDR3 extends over 11 amino acids. This CDR3 reads CASRRKETQYF. CDR3 sequence (DNA): TGTGCCAGCAGGAGAAAGGAGACCCAGTACTTC.

J is TRBJ2-5 and V is TRBV7-3; D is unclear. Germline V gene lookup returns CDR1 SGHTA and CDR2 FQGTGA. Trimming took off 5 bases at V and 2 bases at J, with 9 bases between the two ends. This CDR3 region has 13 residues. The CDR3 DNA sequence: TGTGCCAGCAGCCCCGGGCCACAAGAGACCCAGTACTTC. Translated, it gives CASSPGPQETQYF.

This clonotype occurred many times. This rearrangement joins TRBV7-2 to TRBJ2-3; D not certain. Trimming took off 3 bases at V and 6 bases at J, with 10 bases between the two ends. The CDR3 is 13 amino acids. CDR1 and CDR2 from the germline V gene are SGHTA and FQGNSA. CDR3 DNA sequence: TGTGCCAGCAGCTTCTCGTCTGGGGATACGCAGTATTTT. Its protein product is CASSFSSGDTQYF.

This clonotype was observed at least ten times. In nucleotides, the CDR3 is TGTGCCAGCAGCTTGGCTGGACTAGCGCCCTACAATGAGCAGTTCTTC. It specifies CASSLAGLAPYNEQFF. This rearrangement joins TRBV5-4 to TRBJ2-1; 9 bases line up with TRBD2. J was trimmed by 2 bases and V by 0 bases; bases with no gene match: 3. Per germline, CDR1 SGHNT and CDR2 YYREEE (reference sequence). The CDR3 covers 16 residues.

This clonotype was counted ten times or more. V is TRBV7-2 and J is TRBJ2-1, with D unclear. CDR1 and CDR2 (germline): SGHTA, FQGNSA. The ends were cut back, 4 bases at V and 9 bases at J, with 13 bases in the middle. This CDR3 has 13 residues. This chain's CDR3 is CASSSLIMGEQFF. DNA for the CDR3: TGTGCCAGCAGCTCTCTTATCATGGGTGAGCAGTTCTTC.

Ten or more counts support this clonotype. The gene calls are TRBV28 and TRBJ2-3; D might be TRBD1 or TRBD2, each matching 5 bases. V was pared by 6 bases and J by 3 bases, with 16 bases between. CDR3 size: 15 residues. The germline V gene encodes CDR1 MDHEN and CDR2 SYDVKM. The CDR3 nucleotides are TGTGCCAGCAGGACCTTTGGGGGAAGGACAGATACGCAGTATTTT. Its translation: CASRTFGGRTDTQYF.

This clonotype was seen only a few times. The V and J genes are TRBV4-1 and TRBJ2-1; TRBD1 matches at 8 bases. This CDR3 is built from 17 residues. Germline assignment: CDR1 MGHRA and CDR2 YSYEKL. Trimming cost V 3 bases and J 2 bases; bases outside gene matches: 9. The CDR3 bases are TGCGCCAGCAGCCAGGACAGGGTCCTACCTACCTACAATGAGCAGTTCTTC. It is translated as CASSQDRVLPTYNEQFF.

This clonotype has only a few counts. The chain joins TRBV6-2 or TRBV6-3 to TRBJ2-7; 10 bases fit TRBD2. Germline V gives CDR1 MNHEY, CDR2 SVGEGT. This CDR3 region has 17 residues. With V trimmed by 2 bases and J by 0 bases, 7 bases remained unmatched. This chain's CDR3 is CASSYAGLAPSSYEQYF. The CDR3, as DNA: TGTGCCAGCAGTTACGCGGGACTAGCGCCGAGCTCCTACGAGCAGTACTTC.

This clonotype came up many times. This chain connects TRBV7-2 to TRBJ2-5, with 14 bases matching TRBD2. The V segment lost 0 bases and the J segment 6 bases; nucleotides outside the gene matches: 6. The CDR3 has 17 residues. The V gene's germline CDR1 is SGHTA and CDR2 FQGNSA. The CDR3 protein is CASSLAKTSGGVKTQYF. In DNA, the CDR3 is TGTGCCAGCAGCTTAGCAAAGACTAGCGGGGGGGTAAAGACCCAGTACTTC. Together with reference TRBV7-2 and TRBJ2-5, the CDR3 gives the full variable domain: GAGVSQSPSNKVTEKGKDVELRCDPISGHTALYWYRQSLGQGLEFLIYFQGNSAPDKSGLPSDRFSAERTGGSVSTLTIQRTQQEDSAVYLCASSLAKTSGGVKTQYFGPGTRLLVL.

This clonotype was observed a few times. This chain joins TRBV4-3 and TRBJ2-6; D gene uncertain. Looked up from germline, CDR1 is LGHNA and CDR2 is YSLEER. The CDR3 has 15 amino acids. V lost 4 bases, J lost 2 bases, and 9 bases lay in between. The CDR3 sequence is CASSRVGTGANVLTF. The DNA for the CDR3 is TGCGCCAGCAGCCGAGTGGGGACTGGGGCCAACGTCCTGACTTTC.

The chain joins TRBV12-3 or TRBV12-4 to TRBJ1-1; 7 nucleotides align to TRBD1. Losses at the gene ends were 2 bases for V and 4 bases for J; bases not matched to a gene: 7. The CDR3 runs to 15 residues. The CDR3 coding sequence is TGTGCCAGCAGTTTAATGGCAGGGGGGACCACTGAAGCTTTCTTT. Protein product: CASSLMAGGTTEAFF.

This clonotype was seen a handful of times. This chain's CDR3 is CASSIVRSQPQHF. CDR3 in DNA: TGTGCCAGCAGCATCGTAAGGAGTCAGCCCCAGCATTTT. V usage is TRBV6-2 or TRBV6-3 and J usage is TRBJ1-5, with no clear D. In germline, CDR1 is MNHEY, CDR2 SVGEGT. The germline V and J ends were trimmed by 6 bases and 6 bases, with 12 bases remaining between them. The CDR3 length is 13 residues.

This clonotype appeared many times. The CDR3 DNA reads TGTGCCAGCAGCGCCCAAGGACAGGGTACAGCTGAAGCTTTCTTT. Its translation: CASSAQGQGTAEAFF. The chain joins TRBV7-9 to TRBJ1-1; TRBD1 agrees at 8 bases. Trimming removed 5 bases from V and 6 bases from J; junction bases left unmatched: 11. The CDR3 length is 15 residues. Germline V gives CDR1 SEHNR, CDR2 FQNEAQ (reference sequence).

This clonotype has at least ten counts. As DNA, the CDR3 is TGTGCCAGCAGTGAAGTCCAGGGAAAGCAAGAGACCCAGTACTTC. Its protein product is CASSEVQGKQETQYF. The chain is built from TRBV2 and TRBJ2-5; the D gene is possibly TRBD1 (5 bases). The CDR3 contains 15 residues. Trimming took 1 base from V and 2 from J, leaving 11 bases between them. Germline-derived CDR1 and CDR2 are SNHLY and FYNNEI.

This clonotype was counted at least ten times. This chain connects TRBV12-3 or TRBV12-4 to TRBJ2-2; TRBD1 matches 11 bases. This CDR3 has 15 amino acids. The ends lost 5 bases at V and 7 bases at J; junction bases unmatched: 6. The CDR3: CASSAGQGAFGELFF. As DNA, the CDR3 is TGTGCCAGCAGTGCTGGACAGGGGGCTTTCGGGGAGCTGTTTTTT.

This clonotype has a count of ten or more. The chain employs TRBV7-8 and TRBJ2-7; D possibly corresponds to TRBD2 (6 bases). The CDR3 covers 14 residues. Germline assignment: CDR1 SGHVS and CDR2 FQNEAQ. The ends were cut back, 5 bases at V and 0 bases at J, with 11 bases in the middle. In DNA form, the CDR3 reads TGTGCCAGCAGCCGCGAGCGGGTCTCCTACGAGCAGTACGTC. It codes for CASSRERVSYEQYV.

This clonotype turned up a few times. This rearrangement joins TRBV20-1 to TRBJ1-1; D unclear. CDR3 length: 13 amino acids. V was cut by 3 bases and J by 3 bases, with 11 bases left in between. In germline, CDR1 is DFQATT, CDR2 SNEGSKA (reference sequence). This CDR3 is CSASIPGDTEAFF. As DNA, the CDR3 is TGCAGTGCTAGCATCCCAGGAGACACTGAAGCTTTCTTT.

This clonotype was recorded many times. V and J are TRBV29-1 and TRBJ1-1, with 7 bases that match TRBD1. Trimming took 4 bases from V and 0 from J; bases not matched to a gene: 2. The germline V gene has CDR1 SQVTM and CDR2 ANQGSEA. This CDR3 has 13 amino acids. For the CDR3, the DNA is TGCAGCGTTGCTGGACAGGTGAACACTGAAGCTTTCTTT. Amino acid sequence: CSVAGQVNTEAFF.

This clonotype was detected only a few times. For the CDR3, the DNA is TGTGCCAGCAGAGGTAACAGATACTATGGCTACACCTTC. This codes for CASRGNRYYGYTF. V is TRBV6-2 or TRBV6-3 and J is TRBJ1-2; D is uncertain. CDR1 MNHEY and CDR2 SVGEGT come from the germline V gene. CDR3 length: 13 residues. Trimming shortened V by 6 bases and J by 3 bases, and 11 bases separated the two germline ends.

This clonotype was seen at least ten times. This rearrangement joins TRBV19 to TRBJ2-3, with unresolved D. This CDR3 contains 13 residues. Germline values: CDR1 LNHDA, CDR2 SQIVND (reference sequence). Trimming took 7 bases from V and 1 from J, leaving 9 bases between them. CDR3 protein: CASKLTGTDTQYF. CDR3 sequence (DNA): TGTGCCAGTAAGCTCACCGGCACAGATACGCAGTATTTT.

This clonotype was observed at least ten times. The chain links TRBV12-3 or TRBV12-4 to TRBJ1-6; 7 bases align to TRBD1. The CDR3 has 14 residues. The trim removed 6 bases at V and 5 bases at J, leaving 4 bases unmatched. CDR3 in DNA: TGTGCCAGCAGCCCTGGGACAGATAATTCACCCCTCCACTTT. The encoded protein is CASSPGTDNSPLHF.